One sample yielded the 22 T cell receptor beta chains listed below, sequenced in a study of beta chain features in type 1 diabetes. Every bit of the isolated RNA underwent reverse transcription, so sequencing read expressed TCRB transcripts. Data came from immunoSEQ multiplex PCR; TCRdb stores just in-frame clones and leaves some out. The table includes about 650,000 clones, approximately 13% detected once. Study results and caveats: A moderate, significant TCRB CDR3 shortening appeared in type 1 diabetes across four CD4+ subsets.

Their antigens are not known. The sample comprised naive CD4+ T cells from blood. Receptor source: a man aged 25-45 years with type 1 diabetes.

The sample holds a few counts of this clone. The rearrangement uses TRBV29-1 and TRBJ2-1; 7 nucleotides agree with TRBD1. J lost 3 bases, V lost 7 bases, and 9 bases had no gene match. Germline V CDR1 and CDR2: SQVTM, ANQGSEA. The CDR3 covers 14 residues. The CDR3 loop is CSAIRQGLYNEQFF. The CDR3 coding sequence is TGCAGCGCTATTCGACAGGGTCTCTACAATGAGCAGTTCTTC.

This clone was seen a handful of times. Other DNA sequences within the sample encode an identical CDR3. V gene TRBV7-9 combines with J gene TRBJ1-6; the match to TRBD1 covers 7 bases. The J segment lost 7 bases and the V segment lost 4 bases, leaving 4 bases of the junction unmatched. Germline CDR1 reads SEHNR; CDR2 reads FQNEAQ (reference sequence). The CDR3 runs 14 residues. The CDR3 nucleotides read TGTGCCAGCAGCTCCAGGGACAGCAATTCACCCCTCCACTTT. Its translation: CASSSRDSNSPLHF.

This chain links TRBV10-3 with TRBJ1-1, with 12 bases identical to TRBD1. Trimming at V came to 3 bases and at J to 2 bases, leaving 7 bases not matched to a gene. The CDR3 is 17 amino acids. Germline CDR1 reads ENHRY; CDR2 reads SYGVKD. For the CDR3, the DNA is TGTGCCATCAGTGATAGCGGGACAGGGGGCGAAAACACTGAAGCTTTCTTT. Translating gives CAISDSGTGGENTEAFF.

This clone was seen a few times. Other nucleotide sequences in the sample specify the same CDR3. The V gene is TRBV18, the J gene TRBJ2-1, with 9 bases fitting TRBD1. The CDR3 loop spans 15 amino acids. Per the germline V gene, CDR1 is KGHSH and CDR2 is LQKENI. V shed 2 bases and J 2 bases; nucleotides not matched to a gene: 1. In nucleotides, the CDR3 is TGTGCCAGCTCACCAGGACAGGGGACCTACAATGAGCAGTTCTTC. Amino acids: CASSPGQGTYNEQFF.

The rearrangement uses TRBV9 and TRBJ2-6, with no clear D. Germline values: CDR1 SGDLS, CDR2 YYNGEE. This CDR3 is built from 14 residues. With 4 bases removed from V and 0 bases from J, the gap between germline ends came to 5 bases. The CDR3 protein is CASSLLSGANVLTF. Here the CDR3 DNA reads TGTGCCAGCAGCCTCCTCTCTGGGGCCAACGTCCTGACTTTC.

This clone was recorded once. V is TRBV29-1 and J is TRBJ2-1, with 7 bases matching TRBD2. Germline V CDR1 and CDR2: SQVTM, ANQGSEA. Germline trimming cut 7 bases from V and 1 base from J; bases unmatched to any gene: 10. This CDR3 is 15 amino acids long. The CDR3 sequence: CSGAAGPASYNEQFF. CDR3 coding DNA: TGCAGCGGCGCAGCGGGACCTGCTTCCTACAATGAGCAGTTCTTC.

The chain employs TRBV7-2 and TRBJ1-6; D remains ambiguous. Trimming cost V 1 base and J 10 bases, with 2 bases left between them. This CDR3 region has 11 residues. The germline CDR1 and CDR2 sequences are SGHTA and FQGNSA. CDR3: CASSLESPLHF. For the CDR3, the DNA is TGTGCCAGCAGCTTAGAATCACCCCTCCACTTT.

Of note for this clone: The sample has other DNA sequences that encode this CDR3 too. This rearrangement joins TRBV19 to TRBJ2-3, with 10 bases fitting TRBD2. V was clipped by 3 bases and J by 4 bases; unmatched bases: 4. The CDR3 is 15 residues long. Germline V CDR1 and CDR2: LNHDA, SQIVND (reference sequence). The CDR3 reads CASSIRLAGADTQYF. CDR3 nucleotide sequence: TGTGCCAGTAGTATCCGGCTAGCGGGGGCAGATACGCAGTATTTT.

This clone was seen repeatedly, ten times or more. V usage is TRBV30 and J usage is TRBJ2-5; D possibly uses TRBD1 or TRBD2 (5 bases each). The germline V gene encodes CDR1 GTSNPN and CDR2 SVGIG (reference sequence). V lost 3 bases, J lost 4 bases, and 6 bases lay in between. There are 11 residues in the CDR3. CDR3 coding DNA: TGTGCCTGGAGGGGGGTAGAGACCCAGTACTTC. Translated: CAWRGVETQYF. Using reference TRBV30 and TRBJ2-5 for the parts outside the CDR3, the full variable domain is SQTIHQWPATLVQPVGSPLSLECTVEGTSNPNLYWYRQAAGRGLQLLFYSVGIGQISSEVPQNLSASRPQDRQFILSSKKLLLSDSGFYLCAWRGVETQYFGPGTRLLVL.

The sample holds a few counts of this clone. The CDR3 coding sequence is TGTGCCAGCAGTCGGGACTTCCCCAATGAGCAGTTCTTC. Protein sequence: CASSRDFPNEQFF. V usage is TRBV5-4 and J usage is TRBJ2-1, with a possible D match to TRBD2 (6 bases). V lost 5 bases and J 6 bases, leaving 12 bases between the germline ends. CDR1 is SGHNT, CDR2 YYREEE, per germline (reference sequence). This CDR3 contains 13 residues.

The rearrangement joins TRBV16 to TRBJ1-1, with D unclear. The V end was cut by 4 bases, the J end by 4 bases, with 10 bases between. There are 13 residues in the CDR3. Germline CDR1 reads KGHSY; CDR2 reads FQNENV. The CDR3 sequence is CASSREKGTEAFF. The DNA for the CDR3 is TGTGCCAGCAGCCGAGAGAAAGGCACTGAAGCTTTCTTT.

The chain couples TRBV4-2 to TRBJ1-2, with D perhaps TRBD1 (6 bases). The V end lost 0 bases, the J end lost 2 bases, and 13 bases lay between the germline ends. This CDR3 is built from 16 residues. CDR1 and CDR2 from the germline V gene are LGHNA and YNFKEQ. The CDR3 loop reads CASSQDLRGQNYGYTF. For the CDR3, the DNA is TGTGCCAGCAGCCAAGATCTAAGAGGACAGAACTATGGCTACACCTTC.

This chain joins TRBV27 and TRBJ1-6; TRBD1 aligns across 10 bases. In germline, CDR1 is MNHEY, CDR2 SMNVEV (reference sequence). The CDR3 totals 15 residues. Trimming at V came to 5 bases and at J to 6 bases, leaving 4 bases not matched to a gene. The CDR3 reads CASSTGTGANSPLHF. The CDR3, as DNA: TGTGCCAGCAGTACCGGGACAGGGGCTAATTCACCCCTCCACTTT.

This sequence joins TRBV5-4 and TRBJ2-3, with 10 bases aligning to TRBD2. The J segment lost 4 bases and the V segment lost 0 bases, leaving 8 bases of the junction unmatched. Germline values: CDR1 SGHNT, CDR2 YYREEE (reference sequence). The CDR3 is 17 amino acids. The CDR3 sequence is CASSLDFASGGSDTQYF. CDR3 DNA sequence: TGTGCCAGCAGCTTGGACTTTGCTAGCGGGGGATCAGATACGCAGTATTTT.

This clone was picked up a small number of times. V usage is TRBV20-1 and J usage is TRBJ2-1; no reliable D call. The CDR3 is 10 amino acids. CDR1 and CDR2 (germline): DFQATT, SNEGSKA (reference sequence). Trimming shortened V by 5 bases and J by 9 bases, and 8 bases separated the two germline ends. In nucleotides, the CDR3 is TGCAGTGCTCAAGGATTTGAGCAGTTCTTC. Translating gives CSAQGFEQFF.

The J gene is TRBJ1-4, the V gene TRBV27; D unclear. This CDR3 comprises 15 residues. The germline V gene has CDR1 MNHEY and CDR2 SMNVEV (reference sequence). V lost 5 bases to trimming and J lost 0 bases, with 10 bases between them. CDR3: CASSPVTATNEKLFF. CDR3 bases: TGTGCCAGCAGTCCCGTGACGGCAACTAATGAAAAACTGTTTTTT.

V usage is TRBV7-9 and J usage is TRBJ1-5, with D perhaps matching TRBD1 (5 bases). Germline values: CDR1 SEHNR, CDR2 FQNEAQ (reference sequence). The CDR3 runs to 13 residues. Deletions cut 4 bases from V and 6 bases from J, with 10 bases between. CDR3 protein: CASSWGESQPQHF. CDR3 sequence (DNA): TGTGCCAGCAGCTGGGGGGAATCTCAGCCCCAGCATTTT.

The rearrangement links TRBV18 to TRBJ2-4; D gene ambiguous. Germline CDR1 and CDR2: KGHSH and LQKENI. The CDR3 spans 16 residues. The germline V and J ends were trimmed by 3 bases and 0 bases, with 12 bases remaining between them. The CDR3 is CASSPSYPLAKNIQYF. As DNA, the CDR3 is TGTGCCAGCTCACCGTCATACCCGCTAGCCAAAAACATTCAGTACTTC.

This clone has a handful of counts. The genes are TRBV14 and TRBJ2-3; TRBD2 matches 7 bases. Unmatched junction bases numbered 7, after V lost 4 bases and J lost 6 bases. Looked up from germline, CDR1 is SGHDN and CDR2 is FVKESK. There are 14 residues in the CDR3. The CDR3: CASSPRLAADTQYF. CDR3 coding DNA: TGTGCCAGCAGCCCTCGACTAGCTGCCGATACGCAGTATTTT.

This clone was observed a few times. The J gene is TRBJ1-6, the V gene TRBV28; D remains unclear. The length of the CDR3 is 12 residues. In germline, CDR1 is MDHEN, CDR2 SYDVKM. V lost 7 bases and J lost 9, with 10 bases in between. The CDR3 DNA follows: TGTGCCAGCACCTCTATAGGTTCACCCCTCCACTTT. Protein product: CASTSIGSPLHF.

The chain carries TRBV18 and TRBJ2-5; D might be TRBD1 or TRBD2, each matching 5 bases. The V end lost 0 bases, the J end lost 4 bases, and 12 bases lay between the germline ends. The CDR3 is 15 residues long. Per germline, CDR1 KGHSH and CDR2 LQKENI. CDR3 DNA sequence: TGTGCCAGCTCACCACCGCAGGCTGGGGGAGAGACCCAGTACTTC. This translates into CASSPPQAGGETQYF. Full variable domain (missing parts from reference TRBV18 and TRBJ2-5): NAGVMQNPRHLVRRRGQEARLRCSPMKGHSHVYWYRQLPEEGLKFMVYLQKENIIDESGMPKERFSAEFPKEGPSILRIQQVVRGDSAAYFCASSPPQAGGETQYFGPGTRLLVL.

The chain is built from TRBV19 and TRBJ1-3; D uncertain. The ends were cut back, 3 bases at V and 4 bases at J, with 10 bases in the middle. Germline CDR1 and CDR2: LNHDA and SQIVND (reference sequence). The CDR3 totals 14 residues. The CDR3: CASSIGPTGNTIYF. The CDR3 nucleotides read TGTGCCAGTAGTATTGGGCCTACGGGAAACACCATATATTTT.